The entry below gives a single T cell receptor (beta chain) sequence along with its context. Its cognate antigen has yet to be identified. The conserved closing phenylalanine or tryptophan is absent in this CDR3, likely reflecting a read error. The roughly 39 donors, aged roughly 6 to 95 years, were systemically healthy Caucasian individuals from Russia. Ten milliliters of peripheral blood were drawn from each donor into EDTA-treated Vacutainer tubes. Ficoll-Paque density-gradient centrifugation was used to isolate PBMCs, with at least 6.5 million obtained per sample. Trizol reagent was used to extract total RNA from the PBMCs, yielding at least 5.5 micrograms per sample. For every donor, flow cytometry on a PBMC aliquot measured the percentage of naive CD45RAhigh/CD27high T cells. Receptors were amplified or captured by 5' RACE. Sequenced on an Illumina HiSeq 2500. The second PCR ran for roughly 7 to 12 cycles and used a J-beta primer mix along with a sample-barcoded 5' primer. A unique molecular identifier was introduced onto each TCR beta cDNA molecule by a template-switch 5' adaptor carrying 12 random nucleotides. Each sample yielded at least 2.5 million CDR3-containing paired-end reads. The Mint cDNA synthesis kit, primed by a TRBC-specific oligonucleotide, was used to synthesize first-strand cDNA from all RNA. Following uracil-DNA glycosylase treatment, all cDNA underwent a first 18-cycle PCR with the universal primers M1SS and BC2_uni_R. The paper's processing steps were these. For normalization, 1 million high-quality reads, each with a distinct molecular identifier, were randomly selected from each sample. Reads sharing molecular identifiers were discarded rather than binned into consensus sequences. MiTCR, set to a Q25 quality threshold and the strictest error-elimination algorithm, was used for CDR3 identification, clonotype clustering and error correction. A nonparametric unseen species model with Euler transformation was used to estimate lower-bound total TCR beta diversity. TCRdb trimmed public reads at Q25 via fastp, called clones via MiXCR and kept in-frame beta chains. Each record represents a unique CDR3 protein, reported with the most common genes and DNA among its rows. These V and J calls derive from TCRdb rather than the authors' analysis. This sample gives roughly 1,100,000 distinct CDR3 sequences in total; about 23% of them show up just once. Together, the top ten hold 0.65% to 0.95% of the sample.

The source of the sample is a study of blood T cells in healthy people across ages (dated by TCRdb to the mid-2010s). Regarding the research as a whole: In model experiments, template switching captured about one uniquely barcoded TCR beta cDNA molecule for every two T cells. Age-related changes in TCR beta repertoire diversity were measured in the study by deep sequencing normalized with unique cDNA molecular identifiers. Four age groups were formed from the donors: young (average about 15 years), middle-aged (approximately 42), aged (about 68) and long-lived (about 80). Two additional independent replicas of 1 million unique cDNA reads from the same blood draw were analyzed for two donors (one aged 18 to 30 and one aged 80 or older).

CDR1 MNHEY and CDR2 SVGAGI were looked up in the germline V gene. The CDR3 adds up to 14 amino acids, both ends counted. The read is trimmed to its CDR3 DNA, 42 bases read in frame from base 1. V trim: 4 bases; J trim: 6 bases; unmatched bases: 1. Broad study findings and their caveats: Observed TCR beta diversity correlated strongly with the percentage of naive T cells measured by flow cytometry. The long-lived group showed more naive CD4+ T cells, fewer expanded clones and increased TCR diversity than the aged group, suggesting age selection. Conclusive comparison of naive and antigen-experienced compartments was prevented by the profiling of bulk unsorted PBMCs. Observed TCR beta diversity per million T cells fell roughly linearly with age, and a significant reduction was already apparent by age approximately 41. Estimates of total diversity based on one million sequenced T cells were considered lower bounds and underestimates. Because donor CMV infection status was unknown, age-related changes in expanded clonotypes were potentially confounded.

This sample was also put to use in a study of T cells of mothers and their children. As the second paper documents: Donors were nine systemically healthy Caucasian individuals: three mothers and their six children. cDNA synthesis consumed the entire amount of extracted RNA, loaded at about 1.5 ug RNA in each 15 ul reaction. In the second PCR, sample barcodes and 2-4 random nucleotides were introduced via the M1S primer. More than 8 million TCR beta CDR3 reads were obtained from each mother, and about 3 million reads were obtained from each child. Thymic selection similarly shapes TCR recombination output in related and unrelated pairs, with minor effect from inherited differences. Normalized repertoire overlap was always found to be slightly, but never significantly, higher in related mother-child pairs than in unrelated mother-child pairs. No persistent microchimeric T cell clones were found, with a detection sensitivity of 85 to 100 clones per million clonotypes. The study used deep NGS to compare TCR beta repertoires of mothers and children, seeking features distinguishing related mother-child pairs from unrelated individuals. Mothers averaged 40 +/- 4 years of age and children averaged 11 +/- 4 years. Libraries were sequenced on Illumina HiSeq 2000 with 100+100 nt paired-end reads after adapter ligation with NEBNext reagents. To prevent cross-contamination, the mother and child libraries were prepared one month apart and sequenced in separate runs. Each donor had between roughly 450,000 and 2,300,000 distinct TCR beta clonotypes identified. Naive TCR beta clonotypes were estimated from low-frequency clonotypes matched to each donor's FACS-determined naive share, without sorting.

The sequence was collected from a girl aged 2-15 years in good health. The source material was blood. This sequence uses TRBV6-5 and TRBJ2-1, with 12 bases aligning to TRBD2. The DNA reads TGTGCCAGCAGTTCTAGCGGGAGGGGCAATGAGCAGTTCCTC. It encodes CASSSSGRGNEQFL.